This paragraph reports one T cell receptor (beta chain). Treatment indicated: oral pan-JAK inhibitor, 5-10 mg twice daily. These data come from a study of CD8+ T cells in alopecia areata. After isolation, RNA underwent reverse transcription to generate cDNA as the sequencing template. The table came from immunoSEQ multiplex PCR; TCRdb's copy has only in-frame clones and leaves some out. The table includes fewer than 100,000 clones, about 70% detected once. The origin of this receptor is a human donor with alopecia areata. This specimen was CD8+ T cells sorted from blood, taken between weeks 44 and 45, from a patient treated with tofacitinib.

CDR3 nucleotide sequence: TGTGCCAGCAGCTTCGGGACAGCTAATGAAGCTTTCTTT. It specifies CASSFGTANEAFF. The chain combines TRBV7-3 with TRBJ1-1, with 7 bases matching TRBD1. V gave up 3 bases and J gave up 7 bases; unmatched junction bases: 5. CDR1 is SGHTA, CDR2 FQGTGA, per germline. The CDR3 has 13 residues.